This TCR beta chain was sequenced during a study of blood T cell repertoires in COVID-19. Study background: Italy, Spain and the United States were the sources of the convalescent and acute COVID-19 samples. PBMCs, B-cell-depleted T cells, or T cells provided the cDNA or gDNA that made up the material.

Authors' methods: Nucleated cell counts were estimated from reference gene primer amplification. Clones were read by immunoSEQ multiplex PCR, and TCRdb kept only the in-frame ones, dropping some. V, J and clone size are taken as reported in that table, and D and trimming were inferred from the DNA itself. The table records about 180,000 clones, approximately 87% of them present only once. The V end lost 2 bases, the J end lost 7 bases, and 18 bases lay between the germline ends. This CDR3 is 15 amino acids long. Germline-derived CDR1 and CDR2 are MNHEY and SVGEGT. Sequencing was carried out using peripheral blood. This clonotype was obtained from a man between 65 and 79 years old with active or convalescent COVID-19. J is TRBJ2-7 and V is TRBV6-2 or TRBV6-3; D may be TRBD1 (5 bases). The CDR3 loop is CASSYTLGPWTEQYF. CDR3 nucleotide sequence: TGTGCCAGCAGTTACACCCTGGGGCCCTGGACAGAGCAGTACTTC.